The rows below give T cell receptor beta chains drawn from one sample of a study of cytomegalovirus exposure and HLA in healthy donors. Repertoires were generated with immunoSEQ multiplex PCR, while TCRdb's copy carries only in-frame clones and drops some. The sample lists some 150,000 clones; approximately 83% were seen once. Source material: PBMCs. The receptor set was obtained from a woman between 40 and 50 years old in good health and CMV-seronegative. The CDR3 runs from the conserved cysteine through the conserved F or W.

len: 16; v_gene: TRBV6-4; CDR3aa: CASSDSLSGSYNEQFF
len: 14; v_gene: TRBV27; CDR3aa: CASSLLAGAGEQYF
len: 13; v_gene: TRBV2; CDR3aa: CASSEPGRTEAFF
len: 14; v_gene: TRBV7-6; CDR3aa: CASSVNRVSGEQYF
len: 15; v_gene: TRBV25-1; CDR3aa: CASSEHQGVDYGYTF
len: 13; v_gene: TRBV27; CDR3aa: CASSPTTGGEQYF
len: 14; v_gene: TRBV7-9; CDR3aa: CASSLRTGQHEQYF
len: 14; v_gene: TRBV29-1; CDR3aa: CSASQGFNTGELFF
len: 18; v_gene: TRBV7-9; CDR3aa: CASSLPSGGTSNTGELFF
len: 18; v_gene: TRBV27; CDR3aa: CASRETLAGVSYYNEQFF